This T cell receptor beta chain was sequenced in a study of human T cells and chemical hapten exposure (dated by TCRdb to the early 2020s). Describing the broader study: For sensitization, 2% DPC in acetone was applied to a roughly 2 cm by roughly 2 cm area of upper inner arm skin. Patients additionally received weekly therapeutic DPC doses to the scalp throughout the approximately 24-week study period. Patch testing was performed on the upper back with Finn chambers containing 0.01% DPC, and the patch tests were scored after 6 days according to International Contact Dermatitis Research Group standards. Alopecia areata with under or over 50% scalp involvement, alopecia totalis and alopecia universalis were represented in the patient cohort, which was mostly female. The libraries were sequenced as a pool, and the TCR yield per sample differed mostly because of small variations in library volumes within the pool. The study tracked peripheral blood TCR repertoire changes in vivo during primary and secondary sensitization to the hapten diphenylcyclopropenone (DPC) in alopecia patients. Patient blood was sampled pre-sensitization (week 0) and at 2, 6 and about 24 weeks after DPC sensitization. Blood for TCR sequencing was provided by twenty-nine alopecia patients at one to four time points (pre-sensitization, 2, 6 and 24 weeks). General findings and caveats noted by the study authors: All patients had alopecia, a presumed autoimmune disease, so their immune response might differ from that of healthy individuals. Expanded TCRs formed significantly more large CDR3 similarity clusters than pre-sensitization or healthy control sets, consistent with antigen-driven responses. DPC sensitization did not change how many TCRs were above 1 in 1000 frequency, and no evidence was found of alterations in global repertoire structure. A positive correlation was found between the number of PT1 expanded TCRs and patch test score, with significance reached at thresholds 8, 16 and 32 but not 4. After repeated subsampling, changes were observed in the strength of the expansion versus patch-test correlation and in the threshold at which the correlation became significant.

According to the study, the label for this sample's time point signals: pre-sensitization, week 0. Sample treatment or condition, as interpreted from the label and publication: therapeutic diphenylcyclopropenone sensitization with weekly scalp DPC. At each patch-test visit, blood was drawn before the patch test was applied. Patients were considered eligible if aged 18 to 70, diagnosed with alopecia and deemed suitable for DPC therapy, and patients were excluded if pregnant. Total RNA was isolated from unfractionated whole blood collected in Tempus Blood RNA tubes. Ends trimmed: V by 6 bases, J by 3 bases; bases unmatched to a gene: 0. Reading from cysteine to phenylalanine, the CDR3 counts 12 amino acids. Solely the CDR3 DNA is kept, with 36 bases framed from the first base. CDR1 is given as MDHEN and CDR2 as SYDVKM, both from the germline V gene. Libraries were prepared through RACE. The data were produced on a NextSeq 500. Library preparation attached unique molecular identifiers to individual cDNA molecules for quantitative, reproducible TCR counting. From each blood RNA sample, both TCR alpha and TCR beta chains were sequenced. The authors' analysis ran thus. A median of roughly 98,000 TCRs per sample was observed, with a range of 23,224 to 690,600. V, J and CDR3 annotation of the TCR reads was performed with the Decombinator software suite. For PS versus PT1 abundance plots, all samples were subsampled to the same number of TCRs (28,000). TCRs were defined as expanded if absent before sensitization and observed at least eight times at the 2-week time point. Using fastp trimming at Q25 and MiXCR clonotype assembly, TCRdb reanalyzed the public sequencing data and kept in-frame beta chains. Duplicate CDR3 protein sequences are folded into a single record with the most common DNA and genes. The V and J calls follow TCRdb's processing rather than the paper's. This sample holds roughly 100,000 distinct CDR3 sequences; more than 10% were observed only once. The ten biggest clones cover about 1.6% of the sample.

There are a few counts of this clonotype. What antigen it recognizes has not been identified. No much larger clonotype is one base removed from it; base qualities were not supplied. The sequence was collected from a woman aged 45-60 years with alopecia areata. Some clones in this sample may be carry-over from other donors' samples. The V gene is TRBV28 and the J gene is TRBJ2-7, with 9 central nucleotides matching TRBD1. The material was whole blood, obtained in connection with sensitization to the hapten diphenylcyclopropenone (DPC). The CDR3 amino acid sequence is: CASRTGGYEQYF. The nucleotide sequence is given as TGTGCCAGCAGGACAGGGGGCTACGAGCAGTACTTC.